This TCR beta chain was identified in a study of blood T cell repertoires in COVID-19. In the study overall: Donors in the United States, Italy and Spain gave samples during acute or convalescent COVID-19. T cells, B-cell-depleted T cells, or PBMCs provided the cDNA or gDNA that served as material.

Profiled with immunoSEQ multiplex PCR; TCRdb holds only in-frame clones, not every one. The table has fewer than 300,000 clones, 90% seen once; the top ten hold roughly 1.1%. Those who participated ranged in age from roughly 18 to 100 years and resided in approximately 26 US areas. The J segment lost 6 bases and the V segment lost 5 bases, leaving 2 bases of the junction unmatched. This CDR3 is 15 amino acids long. The germline CDR1 and CDR2 sequences are SGHNT and YENEEA. This clone appeared once. V usage is TRBV11-3 and J usage is TRBJ2-2; 14 nucleotides align to TRBD2. Sequenced input: PBMCs or T cells enriched from blood (not recorded which). The source is a woman aged 25 to 45 who had recovered from COVID-19. CDR3: CASSGTSGSPGELFF. DNA for the CDR3: TGTGCCAGCAGCGGGACTAGCGGGAGTCCCGGGGAGCTGTTTTTT.